Sequencing of this TCR beta chain was carried out in a study of monozygotic twins with inflammatory bowel disease. Collection yielded roughly 2.5 ml of blood per donor. Study results and caveats: Reduced clonotype sharing with other individuals was observed in IBD patients relative to healthy twins, especially with disease activity.

Comments on this clonotype: Its matching antigen is unknown.

Total RNA input per TCR library was around 4,000 ng. Eight cDNA synthesis reactions were run for every sample. TCRdb re-analyzed the 5' RACE reads; it lists each CDR3 protein once, without DNA. The sample table includes about 350,000 distinct CDR3 sequences. The sequence was collected from a human donor with ulcerative colitis or Crohn's disease, or a healthy co-twin of an affected twin (not recorded which). Specimen: blood.

The CDR3 here is CARSQGPGNTIYF. V and J are TRBV10-2 and TRBJ1-3; the TRBD1 assignment by TCRdb is unverifiable without DNA. Germline V gene data show CDR1 as WSHSY and CDR2 as SAAADI. This CDR3 spans 13 amino acids.